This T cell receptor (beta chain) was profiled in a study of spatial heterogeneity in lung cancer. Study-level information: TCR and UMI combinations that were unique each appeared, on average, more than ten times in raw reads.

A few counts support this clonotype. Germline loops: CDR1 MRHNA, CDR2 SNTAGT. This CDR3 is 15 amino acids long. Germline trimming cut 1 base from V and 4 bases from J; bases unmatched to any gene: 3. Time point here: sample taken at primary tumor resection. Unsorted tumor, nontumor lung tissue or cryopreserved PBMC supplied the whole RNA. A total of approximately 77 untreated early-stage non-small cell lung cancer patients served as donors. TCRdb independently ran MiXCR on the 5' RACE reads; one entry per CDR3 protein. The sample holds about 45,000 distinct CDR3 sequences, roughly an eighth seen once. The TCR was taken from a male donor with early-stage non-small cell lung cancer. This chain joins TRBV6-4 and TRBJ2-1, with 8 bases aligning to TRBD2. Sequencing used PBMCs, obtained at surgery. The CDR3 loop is CASSDWASGYNEQFF. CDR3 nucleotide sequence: TGTGCCAGCAGTGACTGGGCTAGCGGGTACAATGAGCAGTTCTTC.